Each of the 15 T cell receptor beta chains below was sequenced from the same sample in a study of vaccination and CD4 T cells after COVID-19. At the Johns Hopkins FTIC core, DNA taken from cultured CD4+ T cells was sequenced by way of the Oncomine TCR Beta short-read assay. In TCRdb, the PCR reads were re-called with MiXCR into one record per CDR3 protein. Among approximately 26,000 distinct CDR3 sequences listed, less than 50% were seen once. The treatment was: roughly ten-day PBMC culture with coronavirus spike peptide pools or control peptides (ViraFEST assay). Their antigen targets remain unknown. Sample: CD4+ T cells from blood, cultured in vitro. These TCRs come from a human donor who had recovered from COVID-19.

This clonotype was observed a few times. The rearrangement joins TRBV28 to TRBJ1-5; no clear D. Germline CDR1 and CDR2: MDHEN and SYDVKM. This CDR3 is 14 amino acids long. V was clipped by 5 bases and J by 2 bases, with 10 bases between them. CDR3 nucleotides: TGTGCCAGCAGTCTACCCGGGGGCAATCAGCCCCAGCATTTT. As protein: CASSLPGGNQPQHF.

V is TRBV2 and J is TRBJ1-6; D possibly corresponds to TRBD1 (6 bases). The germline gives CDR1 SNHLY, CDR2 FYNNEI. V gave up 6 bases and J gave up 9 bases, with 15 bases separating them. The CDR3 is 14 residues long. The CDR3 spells CASRTAGVSSPLHF. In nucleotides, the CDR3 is TGTGCCAGCAGGACGGCAGGGGTTAGTTCACCCCTCCACTTT.

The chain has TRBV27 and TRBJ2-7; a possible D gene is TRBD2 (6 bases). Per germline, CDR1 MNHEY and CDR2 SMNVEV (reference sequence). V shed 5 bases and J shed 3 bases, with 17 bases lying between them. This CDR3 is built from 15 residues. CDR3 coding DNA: TGTGCCAGCAGTCCCCGGGGGAGTTCCTACTACGAGCAGTACTTC. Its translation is CASSPRGSSYYEQYF.

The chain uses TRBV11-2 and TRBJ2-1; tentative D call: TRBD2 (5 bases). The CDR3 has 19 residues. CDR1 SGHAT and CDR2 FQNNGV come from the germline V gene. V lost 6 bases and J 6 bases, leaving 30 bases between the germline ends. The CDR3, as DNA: TGTGCCAGCAGTGAGGAGGCTAGCCGACTCTCAATGTTGATCAATGAGCAGTTCTTC. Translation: CASSEEASRLSMLINEQFF.

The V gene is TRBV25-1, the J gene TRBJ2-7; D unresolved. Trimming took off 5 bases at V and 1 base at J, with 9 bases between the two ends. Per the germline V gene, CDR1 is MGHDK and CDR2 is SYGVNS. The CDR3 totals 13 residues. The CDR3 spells CASSSPNSYEQYF. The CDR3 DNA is TGTGCCAGCAGTTCACCGAATTCCTACGAGCAGTACTTC.

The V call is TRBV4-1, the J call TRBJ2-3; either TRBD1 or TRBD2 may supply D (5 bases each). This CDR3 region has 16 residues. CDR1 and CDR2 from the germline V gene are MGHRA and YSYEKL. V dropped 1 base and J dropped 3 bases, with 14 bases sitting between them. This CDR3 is CASSQGGRDPTDTQYF. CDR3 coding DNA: TGCGCCAGCAGCCAAGGGGGACGGGACCCGACAGATACGCAGTATTTT.

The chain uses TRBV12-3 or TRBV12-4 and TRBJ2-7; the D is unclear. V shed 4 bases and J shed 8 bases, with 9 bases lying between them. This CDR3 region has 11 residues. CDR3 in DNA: TGTGCCAGCAGTTCTCTAATGAAGCAGTACTTC. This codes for CASSSLMKQYF.

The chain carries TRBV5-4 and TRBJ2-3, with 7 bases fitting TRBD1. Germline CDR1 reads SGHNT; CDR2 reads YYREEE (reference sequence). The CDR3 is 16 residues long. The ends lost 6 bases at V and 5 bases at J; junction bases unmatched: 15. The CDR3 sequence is CASTNQMGQSLDTQYF. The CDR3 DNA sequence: TGTGCCAGCACCAACCAAATGGGACAGTCGCTAGATACGCAGTATTTT.

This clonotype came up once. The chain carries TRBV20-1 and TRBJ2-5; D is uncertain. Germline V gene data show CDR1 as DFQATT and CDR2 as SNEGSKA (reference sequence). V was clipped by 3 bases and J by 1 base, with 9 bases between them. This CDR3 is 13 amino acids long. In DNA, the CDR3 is TGCAGTGCTAGTCGCGCTCCCCAAGAGACCCAGTACTTC. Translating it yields CSASRAPQETQYF.

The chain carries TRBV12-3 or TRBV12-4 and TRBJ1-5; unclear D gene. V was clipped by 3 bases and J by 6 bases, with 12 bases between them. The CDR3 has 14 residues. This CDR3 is CASSLRESVQPQHF. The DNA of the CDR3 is TGTGCCAGCAGTTTGAGGGAATCCGTTCAGCCCCAGCATTTT.

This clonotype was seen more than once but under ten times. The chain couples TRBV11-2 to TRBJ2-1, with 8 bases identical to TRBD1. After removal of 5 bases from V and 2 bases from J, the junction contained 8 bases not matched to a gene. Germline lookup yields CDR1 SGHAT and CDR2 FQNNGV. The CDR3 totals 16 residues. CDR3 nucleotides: TGTGCCAGCAGCCCGCGGACAGGGCTTACCTACAATGAGCAGTTCTTC. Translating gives CASSPRTGLTYNEQFF.

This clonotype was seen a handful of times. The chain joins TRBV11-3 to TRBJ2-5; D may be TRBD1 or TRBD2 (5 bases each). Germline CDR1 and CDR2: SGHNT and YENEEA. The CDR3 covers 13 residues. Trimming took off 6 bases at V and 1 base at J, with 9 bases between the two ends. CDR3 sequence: CASSRGAQETQYF. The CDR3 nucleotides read TGTGCCAGCAGTCGAGGGGCCCAAGAGACCCAGTACTTC.

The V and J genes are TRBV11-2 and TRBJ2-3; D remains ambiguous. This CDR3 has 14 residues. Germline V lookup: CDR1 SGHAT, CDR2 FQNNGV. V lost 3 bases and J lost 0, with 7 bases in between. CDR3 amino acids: CASSLGRSTDTQYF. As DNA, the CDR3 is TGTGCCAGCAGCTTGGGCAGGAGCACAGATACGCAGTATTTT.

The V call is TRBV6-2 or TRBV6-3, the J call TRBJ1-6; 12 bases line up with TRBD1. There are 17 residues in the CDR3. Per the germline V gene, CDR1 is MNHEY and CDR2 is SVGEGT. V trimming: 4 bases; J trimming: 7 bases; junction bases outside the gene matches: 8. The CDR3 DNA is TGTGCCAGCAGTTTCCCCGGGACAGGGGGCCAGAATTCACCCCTCCACTTT. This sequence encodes CASSFPGTGGQNSPLHF.

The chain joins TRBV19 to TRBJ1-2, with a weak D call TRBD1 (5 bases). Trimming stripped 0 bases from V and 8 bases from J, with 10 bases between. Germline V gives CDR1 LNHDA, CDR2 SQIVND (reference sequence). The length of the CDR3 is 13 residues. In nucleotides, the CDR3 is TGTGCCAGTAGTATAGACAGGGAACGCGGCTACACCTTC. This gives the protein CASSIDRERGYTF.